The 4 T cell receptor beta chains below all came from one sample that was sequenced in a study of shared T cell receptors in the human thymus. Only in-frame clones appear in the TCRdb table, and some are missing; sequencing was by immunoSEQ multiplex PCR. Of about 730,000 clones detected, 70% to 90% appear once; the ten largest clones hold roughly 0.01%. These data were likewise used in another study, on human thymus T cells.

Material: thymocytes. The receptors originated from a girl less than two years old with a congenital heart defect.

J is TRBJ2-7 and V is TRBV21-1; TRBD2 was called by the table and not checked on the DNA. TRBV21-1 is termed a pseudogene. The CDR3 totals 15 residues. The DNA of the CDR3 is TGTGCCAGCAGCAAACTGAGAGGCGAGAGCTACGAGCAGTACTTC. Encoded protein: CASSKLRGESYEQYF.

This chain joins TRBV27 and TRBJ1-5; no definite D call. Trimming took 4 bases from V and 3 from J, leaving 10 bases between them. The CDR3 extends over 14 amino acids. Germline CDR1 reads MNHEY; CDR2 reads SMNVEV (reference sequence). The CDR3 loop is CASSSVVSNQPQHF. The CDR3, as DNA: TGTGCCAGCAGTTCGGTGGTTTCCAATCAGCCCCAGCATTTT.

The rearrangement uses TRBV7-6 and TRBJ2-3; D perhaps matches TRBD2 (5 bases). Germline V gene lookup returns CDR1 SGHVS and CDR2 FNYEAQ. Trimming removed 1 base at V and 1 base at J, with 21 bases between. The CDR3 length is 19 residues. In DNA, the CDR3 is TGTGCCAGCAGCTTAGAGTCGGGGTCCACCGTGAAATGCACAGATACGCAGTATTTT. It codes for CASSLESGSTVKCTDTQYF.

The rearrangement uses TRBV7-6 and TRBJ1-2, with D possibly TRBD1 on 6 matching bases. Germline V lookup: CDR1 SGHVS, CDR2 FNYEAQ. V was trimmed by 1 base and J by 1 base, leaving 25 bases between them. This CDR3 contains 20 residues. CDR3 loop: CASSLVVRQGNIRGNYGYTF. In DNA, the CDR3 is TGTGCCAGCAGCTTAGTGGTTCGGCAGGGGAATATTCGCGGTAACTATGGCTACACCTTC.